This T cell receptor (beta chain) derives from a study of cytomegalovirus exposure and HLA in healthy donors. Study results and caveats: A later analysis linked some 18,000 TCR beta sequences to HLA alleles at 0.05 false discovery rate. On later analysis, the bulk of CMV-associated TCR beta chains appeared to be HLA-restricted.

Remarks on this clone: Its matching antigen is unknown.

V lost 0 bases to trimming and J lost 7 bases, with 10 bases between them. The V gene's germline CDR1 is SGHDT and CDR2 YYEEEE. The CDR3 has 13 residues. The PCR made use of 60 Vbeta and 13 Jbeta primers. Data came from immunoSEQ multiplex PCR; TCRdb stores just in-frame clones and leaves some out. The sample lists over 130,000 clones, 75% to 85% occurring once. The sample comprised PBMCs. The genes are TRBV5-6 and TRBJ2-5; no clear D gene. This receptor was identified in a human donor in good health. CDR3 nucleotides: TGTGCCAGCAGCTTGGAACAGTTAGGGACCCAGTACTTC. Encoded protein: CASSLEQLGTQYF.